The 30 T cell receptor beta chains given below trace back to one sample, sequenced in a study of Graves' ophthalmopathy and Graves' hyperthyroidism. Scientists amplified the TCR beta CDR3 regions from RNA transcripts. In the first round, RT-PCR was carried out with HTBI primers, and a multiplex PCR formed the second round. One entry per CDR3 protein results from TCRdb running MiXCR on the multiplex PCR reads. The data show under 250,000 distinct CDR3 sequences, just under 30% seen once. Sequencing was performed on peripheral blood. The receptors stem from a man aged 50-60 years with Graves' ophthalmopathy.

There are many counts of this clonotype. The CDR3 sequence: CSASIWGYSNSYEQYF. The CDR3 DNA reads TGCAGTGCTAGTATATGGGGTTATTCTAACTCCTACGAGCAGTACTTC. The genes are TRBV20-1 and TRBJ2-7; D gene uncertain. The CDR3 is made up of 16 amino acids. V was cut by 3 bases and J by 0 bases, with 18 bases left in between. Germline V gene lookup returns CDR1 DFQATT and CDR2 SNEGSKA (reference sequence).

This clonotype was found many times. This chain joins TRBV6-5 and TRBJ2-7; D perhaps matches TRBD2 (6 bases). The germline V gene encodes CDR1 MNHEY and CDR2 SVGAGI. Trimming took 8 bases from V and 2 from J, leaving 10 bases between them. This CDR3 region has 12 residues. Here the CDR3 reads CASGEDAYEQYF. The CDR3 coding sequence is TGTGCCAGCGGGGAGGACGCCTACGAGCAGTACTTC.

This clonotype has a handful of counts. The chain links TRBV6-5 to TRBJ2-5; tentative D call: TRBD1 (6 bases). The V and J ends lost 2 bases and 3 bases respectively, with 19 bases between them. Germline lookup yields CDR1 MNHEY and CDR2 SVGAGI. The CDR3 sequence is 17 residues long. For the CDR3, the DNA is TGTGCCAGCAGTTACCCCTTCTTAAGACGGACAGAAGAGACCCAGTACTTC. The encoded protein is CASSYPFLRRTEETQYF.

This clonotype was detected many times. The V and J genes are TRBV4-3 and TRBJ2-4, with 10 bases aligning to TRBD2. This CDR3 region has 16 residues. J lost 6 bases, V lost 2 bases, and 7 bases had no gene match. Germline CDR1 reads LGHNA; CDR2 reads YSLEER. CDR3 sequence (DNA): TGCGCCAGCAGCCAACTAGCGGGAGCTGGGGCAAACATTCAGTACTTC. This sequence encodes CASSQLAGAGANIQYF.

This clonotype was counted many times. The rearrangement uses TRBV27 and TRBJ1-5, with D hard to call. The germline CDR1 and CDR2 sequences are MNHEY and SMNVEV (reference sequence). This CDR3 has 13 residues. The ends were cut back, 0 bases at V and 5 bases at J, with 5 bases in the middle. The DNA of the CDR3 is TGTGCCAGCAGTTTATCTGGGGATCAGCCCCAGCATTTT. Its translation is CASSLSGDQPQHF.

The sample holds many counts of this clonotype. The V call is TRBV6-1, the J call TRBJ2-7; D ambiguous. The CDR3 length is 13 residues. From germline, CDR1 is MNHNS and CDR2 SASEGT. The V end was cut by 1 base, the J end by 3 bases, with 7 bases between. The CDR3 DNA is TGTGCCAGCAGTGAAGGGCAGAACTACGAGCAGTACTTC. Amino acids: CASSEGQNYEQYF.

This clonotype appeared many times. The CDR3 DNA follows: TGTGCCTGGAGAAGAACCGGTAATAATTCACCCCTCCACTTT. Its translation is CAWRRTGNNSPLHF. The chain combines TRBV30 with TRBJ1-6; D remains unclear. Germline V gene data show CDR1 as GTSNPN and CDR2 as SVGIG (reference sequence). V lost 3 bases, J lost 5 bases, and 11 bases lay in between. This CDR3 is 14 amino acids long. The variable domain in full, with the rest retrieved from reference TRBV30 and TRBJ1-6, is SQTIHQWPATLVQPVGSPLSLECTVEGTSNPNLYWYRQAAGRGLQLLFYSVGIGQISSEVPQNLSASRPQDRQFILSSKKLLLSDSGFYLCAWRRTGNNSPLHFGNGTRLTVT.

The rearrangement joins TRBV6-1 to TRBJ2-2; 12 bases are shared with TRBD2. From germline, CDR1 is MNHNS and CDR2 SASEGT. J gave up 8 bases and V 5 bases, and 9 bases lay outside the gene matches. This CDR3 has 16 amino acids. For the CDR3, the DNA is TGTGCCAGCAGTCCCAGACTAGCGGGAGTTCAGGGGGAGCTGTTTTTT. It is translated as CASSPRLAGVQGELFF.

The genes are TRBV28 and TRBJ1-5, with 10 bases matching TRBD1. The CDR3 is made up of 16 amino acids. J was trimmed by 0 bases and V by 4 bases; bases with no gene match: 3. Germline V gives CDR1 MDHEN, CDR2 SYDVKM. The CDR3 sequence is CASSSRDRGSNQPQHF. The CDR3 DNA is TGTGCCAGCAGTTCACGGGACAGGGGTAGCAATCAGCCCCAGCATTTT. The whole variable domain, filled in from reference TRBV28 and TRBJ1-5, reads DVKVTQSSRYLVKRTGEKVFLECVQDMDHENMFWYRQDPGLGLRLIYFSYDVKMKEKGDIPEGYSVSREKKERFSLILESASTNQTSMYLCASSSRDRGSNQPQHFGDGTRLSIL.

This clonotype was counted many times. The genes are TRBV5-1 and TRBJ1-1; 7 positions match TRBD1. V lost 3 bases and J lost 6; bases outside the gene matches: 14. The CDR3 extends over 16 amino acids. The V gene's germline CDR1 is SGHRS and CDR2 YFSETQ. This CDR3 reads CASSYSIGEGAAEAFF. CDR3 sequence (DNA): TGCGCCAGCAGCTACTCGATAGGGGAGGGGGCGGCTGAAGCTTTCTTT.

The chain links TRBV28 to TRBJ1-2; 7 nucleotides line up with TRBD1. V lost 6 bases, J lost 4 bases, and 8 bases stayed unmatched. Germline V gene sequence: CDR1 MDHEN, CDR2 SYDVKM. This CDR3 is 14 amino acids long. The CDR3 nucleotides are TGTGCCAGCAGCACCGGACAGGTTTCCTATGGCTACACCTTC. Residues: CASSTGQVSYGYTF.

There are many counts of this clonotype. A much larger clone lies a single base off, so this may be a read error. The chain joins TRBV29-1 to TRBJ1-2, with D hard to call. Deletions cut 4 bases from V and 8 bases from J, with 14 bases between. The CDR3 totals 12 residues. Germline V gives CDR1 SQVTM, CDR2 ANQGSEA. CDR3 DNA: TGCAGCGTTGGTGGCCGTGTGGACGGCTACACCTTC. Amino acid sequence: CSVGGRVDGYTF.

This clonotype was detected many times. V is TRBV6-2 or TRBV6-3 and J is TRBJ2-2; no firm D call. CDR3 length: 15 residues. The V end lost 4 bases, the J end lost 3 bases, and 12 bases lay between the germline ends. The germline V gene has CDR1 MNHEY and CDR2 SVGEGT. The CDR3 DNA follows: TGTGCCAGCAGTTCCATGACTGGGGACACCGGGGAGCTGTTTTTT. Residues: CASSSMTGDTGELFF.

This clonotype was detected a few times. The CDR3 loop is CASSRTNFNQPQHF. For the CDR3, the DNA is TGTGCCAGCAGTAGGACAAACTTTAATCAGCCCCAGCATTTT. The chain links TRBV6-2 or TRBV6-3 to TRBJ1-5; perhaps TRBD1 as D (5 bases). V was cut by 5 bases and J by 4 bases, with 12 bases left in between. The CDR3 extends over 14 amino acids. The V gene's germline CDR1 is MNHEY and CDR2 SVGEGT.

This clonotype was recorded at least ten times. V gene TRBV6-2 or TRBV6-3 combines with J gene TRBJ2-7; D call uncertain. Germline values: CDR1 MNHEY, CDR2 SVGEGT. The CDR3 sequence is 12 residues long. V lost 2 bases to trimming and J lost 4 bases, with 6 bases between them. Written as DNA, the CDR3 is TGTGCCAGCAGTTACGTGGGTTACGAGCAGTACTTC. It codes for CASSYVGYEQYF.

This clonotype was seen at least ten times. CDR3 DNA: TGTGCCAGCAGTTTACCGGGACAGGGGGGGTACGAGCAGTACTTC. Its protein product is CASSLPGQGGYEQYF. V is TRBV12-3 or TRBV12-4 and J is TRBJ2-7; 11 bases fit TRBD1. The junction had 4 bases not matched to a gene; V was cut back by 2 bases and J by 4 bases. The length of the CDR3 is 15 residues.

This chain connects TRBV7-2 to TRBJ1-6; D remains ambiguous. The CDR3 totals 17 residues. The germline V and J ends were trimmed by 1 base and 5 bases, with 15 bases remaining between them. Per germline, CDR1 SGHTA and CDR2 FQGNSA. CDR3 in DNA: TGTGCCAGCAGCTTAGGTTACTCCGGTCCAAATAATTCACCCCTCCACTTT. Translation gives CASSLGYSGPNNSPLHF.

This clonotype was detected many times. The CDR3 DNA is TGTGCCAGCAGTGAGATGCTGAACACTGAAGCTTTCTTT. Translating gives CASSEMLNTEAFF. The genes are TRBV6-1 and TRBJ1-1; D is undetermined. Germline CDR1 is MNHNS and CDR2 is SASEGT. The CDR3 extends over 13 amino acids. Trimming shortened V by 3 bases and J by 0 bases, and 5 bases separated the two germline ends.

This clonotype was seen a few times. The genes are TRBV15 and TRBJ2-7; D is ambiguous. Looked up from germline, CDR1 is LNHNV and CDR2 is YYDKDF (reference sequence). This CDR3 is 14 amino acids long. Trimming removed 2 bases from V and 5 bases from J, with 13 bases in between. The CDR3, as DNA: TGTGCCACCAGCAGATCTTTTATCACCCACGAGCAGTACTTC. It specifies CATSRSFITHEQYF.

This clonotype was seen repeatedly, ten times or more. V and J are TRBV6-1 and TRBJ2-4; D is undetermined. The CDR3 totals 11 residues. Trimming pared 6 bases from V and 13 bases from J, leaving 13 bases between. Germline V gene lookup returns CDR1 MNHNS and CDR2 SASEGT. In DNA form, the CDR3 reads TGTGCCAGCAGGGATACTCGCATACAGTACTTC. Protein sequence: CASRDTRIQYF.

This clonotype was counted only a few times. The chain is built from TRBV3-1 and TRBJ1-1; tentatively, D is TRBD1 (5 bases). Germline loops: CDR1 LGHDT, CDR2 YNNKEL (reference sequence). The CDR3 extends over 14 amino acids. The V end was cut by 6 bases, the J end by 5 bases, with 16 bases between. The CDR3 loop reads CASSLRAVGTEAFF. The CDR3 bases are TGTGCCAGCAGTCTCAGGGCGGTGGGAACTGAAGCTTTCTTT. Using reference TRBV3-1 and TRBJ1-1 for the parts outside the CDR3, the full variable domain is DTAVSQTPKYLVTQMGNDKSIKCEQNLGHDTMYWYKQDSKKFLKIMFSYNNKELIINETVPNRFSPKSPDKAHLNLHINSLELGDSAVYFCASSLRAVGTEAFFGQGTRLTVV.

This clonotype was counted many times. V gene TRBV19 combines with J gene TRBJ1-5; D ambiguous. Per the germline V gene, CDR1 is LNHDA and CDR2 is SQIVND (reference sequence). The CDR3 runs to 15 residues. The V end was cut by 3 bases, the J end by 0 bases, with 9 bases between. The DNA of the CDR3 is TGTGCCAGTAGTATTTCCCAATATAGCAATCAGCCCCAGCATTTT. Translation: CASSISQYSNQPQHF.

There are many counts of this clonotype. This chain uses TRBV6-1 with TRBJ1-1; D is undetermined. In germline, CDR1 is MNHNS, CDR2 SASEGT. The CDR3 sequence is 14 residues long. The V end was cut by 4 bases, the J end by 1 base, with 10 bases between. In DNA form, the CDR3 reads TGTGCCAGCAGTGCCGGCGTAGAGAACACTGAAGCTTTCTTT. Its translation is CASSAGVENTEAFF.

This chain connects TRBV12-3 or TRBV12-4 to TRBJ2-2; D uncertain. This CDR3 has 12 amino acids. Trimming cost V 4 bases and J 7 bases, with 7 bases left between them. The CDR3 reads CASSSGGGELFF. CDR3 nucleotide sequence: TGTGCCAGCAGTTCAGGCGGCGGGGAGCTGTTTTTT.

This clonotype came up many times. The chain couples TRBV3-1 to TRBJ1-1, with a possible D match to TRBD1 (5 bases). CDR3 length: 14 amino acids. Germline lookup yields CDR1 LGHDT and CDR2 YNNKEL (reference sequence). Trimming pared 3 bases from V and 4 bases from J, leaving 12 bases between. The CDR3 reads CASSQAGGTTEAFF. CDR3 bases: TGTGCCAGCAGCCAGGCGGGAGGGACCACTGAAGCTTTCTTT.

The table lists this clonotype with many counts. The CDR3 spells CASSLAGPSYEQYF. The DNA for the CDR3 is TGTGCCAGCAGCTTAGCAGGGCCCTCCTACGAGCAGTACTTC. The J gene is TRBJ2-7, the V gene TRBV11-2, with D possibly being TRBD1 (5 bases). Germline-derived CDR1 and CDR2 are SGHAT and FQNNGV. V lost 1 base and J 0 bases, leaving 7 bases between the germline ends. The CDR3 length is 14 residues.

This clonotype was counted ten times or more. This chain joins TRBV6-4 and TRBJ1-1; D possibly corresponds to TRBD1 (5 bases). CDR1 is MRHNA, CDR2 SNTAGT, per germline. The germline V and J ends were trimmed by 2 bases and 5 bases, with 9 bases remaining between them. There are 13 residues in the CDR3. CDR3 loop: CASSDQGRTEAFF. The CDR3 bases are TGTGCCAGCAGTGACCAGGGTCGAACTGAAGCTTTCTTT.

The chain couples TRBV28 to TRBJ1-2, with 7 nucleotides matching TRBD1. J lost 7 bases, V lost 5 bases, and 13 bases had no gene match. CDR1 is MDHEN and CDR2 is SYDVKM in the germline V gene. CDR3 length equals 15 residues. The CDR3 sequence: CASSPPQDREGGYTF. The CDR3 DNA reads as TGTGCCAGCAGTCCCCCCCAAGACAGGGAAGGTGGCTACACCTTC.

The table lists this clonotype with a few counts. This chain links TRBV7-2 with TRBJ2-7; 10 nucleotides line up with TRBD1. V lost 5 bases, J lost 6 bases, and 13 bases stayed unmatched. The CDR3 spans 16 residues. The germline CDR1 and CDR2 sequences are SGHTA and FQGNSA. In DNA, the CDR3 is TGTGCCAGCAGCCTCTACCGGGACAGGGGTTTGAGCGAGCAGTACTTC. Protein product: CASSLYRDRGLSEQYF.

The V call is TRBV12-3 or TRBV12-4, the J call TRBJ2-7; D remains unclear. Trimming pared 1 base from V and 2 bases from J, leaving 9 bases between. The CDR3 loop spans 14 amino acids. This CDR3 is CASSLVGMTYEQYF. In DNA, the CDR3 is TGTGCCAGCAGTTTAGTTGGCATGACCTACGAGCAGTACTTC.